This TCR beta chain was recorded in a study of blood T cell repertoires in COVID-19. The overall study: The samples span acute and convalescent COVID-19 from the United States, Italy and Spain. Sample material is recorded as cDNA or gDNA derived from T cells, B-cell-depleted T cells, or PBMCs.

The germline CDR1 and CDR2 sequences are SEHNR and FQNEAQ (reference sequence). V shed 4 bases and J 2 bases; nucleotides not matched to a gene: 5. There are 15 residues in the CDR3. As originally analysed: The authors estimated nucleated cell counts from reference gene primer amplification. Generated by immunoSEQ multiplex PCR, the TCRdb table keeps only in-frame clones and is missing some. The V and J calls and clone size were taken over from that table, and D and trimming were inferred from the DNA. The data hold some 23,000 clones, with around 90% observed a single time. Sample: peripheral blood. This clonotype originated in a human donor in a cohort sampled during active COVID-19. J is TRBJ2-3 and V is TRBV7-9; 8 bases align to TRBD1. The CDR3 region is CASSSGTGLTDTQYF. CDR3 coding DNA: TGTGCCAGCAGCTCGGGGACAGGCCTCACAGATACGCAGTATTTT. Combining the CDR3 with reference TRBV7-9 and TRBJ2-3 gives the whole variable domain DTGVSQNPRHKITKRGQNVTFRCDPISEHNRLYWYRQTLGQGPEFLTYFQNEAQLEKSRLLSDRFSAERPKGSFSTLEIQRTEQGDSAMYLCASSSGTGLTDTQYFGPGTRLTVL.